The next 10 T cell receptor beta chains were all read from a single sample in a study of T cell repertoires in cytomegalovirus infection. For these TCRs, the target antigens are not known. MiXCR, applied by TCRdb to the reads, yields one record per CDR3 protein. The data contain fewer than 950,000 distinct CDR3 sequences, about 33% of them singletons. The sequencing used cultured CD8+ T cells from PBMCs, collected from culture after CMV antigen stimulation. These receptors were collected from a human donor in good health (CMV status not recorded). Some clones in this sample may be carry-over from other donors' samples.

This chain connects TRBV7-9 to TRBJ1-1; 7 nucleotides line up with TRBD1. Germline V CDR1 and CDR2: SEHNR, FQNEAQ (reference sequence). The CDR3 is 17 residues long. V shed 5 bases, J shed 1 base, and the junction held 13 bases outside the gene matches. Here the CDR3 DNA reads TGTGCCAGCAGCCTAAGACAGGGACGGTTACAGAACACTGAAGCTTTCTTT. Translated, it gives CASSLRQGRLQNTEAFF.

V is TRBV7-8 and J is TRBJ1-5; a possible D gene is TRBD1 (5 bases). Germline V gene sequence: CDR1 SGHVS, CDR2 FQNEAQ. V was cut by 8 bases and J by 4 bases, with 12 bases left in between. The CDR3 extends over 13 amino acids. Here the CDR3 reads CASGRGKNQPQHF. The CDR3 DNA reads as TGTGCCAGCGGAAGGGGAAAAAATCAGCCCCAGCATTTT.

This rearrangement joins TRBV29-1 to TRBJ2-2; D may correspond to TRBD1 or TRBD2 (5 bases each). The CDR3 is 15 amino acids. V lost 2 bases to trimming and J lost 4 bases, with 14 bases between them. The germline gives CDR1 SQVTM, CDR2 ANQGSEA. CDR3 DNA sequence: TGCAGCGTTGAAACTGGGGGATTTGGCACCGGGGAGCTGTTTTTT. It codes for CSVETGGFGTGELFF.

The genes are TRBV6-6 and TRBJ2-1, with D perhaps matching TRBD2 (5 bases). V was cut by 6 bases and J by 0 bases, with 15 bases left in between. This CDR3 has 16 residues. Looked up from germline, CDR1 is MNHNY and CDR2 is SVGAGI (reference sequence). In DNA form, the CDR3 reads TGTGCCAGCAGAGAGTATGGGGAGAGCTCCTACAATGAGCAGTTCTTC. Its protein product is CASREYGESSYNEQFF.

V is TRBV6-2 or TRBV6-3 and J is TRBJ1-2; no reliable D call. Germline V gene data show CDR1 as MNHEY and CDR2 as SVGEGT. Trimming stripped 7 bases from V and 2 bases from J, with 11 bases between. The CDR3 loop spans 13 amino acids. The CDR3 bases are TGTGCCAGCATGATAAACAGCAACTATGGCTACACCTTC. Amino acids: CASMINSNYGYTF.

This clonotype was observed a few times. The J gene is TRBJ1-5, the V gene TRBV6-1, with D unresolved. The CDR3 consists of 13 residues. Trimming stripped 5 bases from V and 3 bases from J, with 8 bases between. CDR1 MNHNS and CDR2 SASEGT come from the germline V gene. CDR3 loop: CASSSGPNQPQHF. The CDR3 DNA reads TGTGCCAGCAGTTCCGGCCCCAATCAGCCCCAGCATTTT.

The CDR3 region is CASSFPGTEYEAFF. CDR3 sequence (DNA): TGTGCCAGCAGTTTCCCCGGGACAGAGTATGAAGCTTTCTTT. The V and J genes are TRBV12-3 or TRBV12-4 and TRBJ1-1; TRBD1 matches 7 bases. With 3 bases clipped from V and 7 bases from J, the junction kept 8 bases outside the gene matches. This CDR3 spans 14 amino acids.

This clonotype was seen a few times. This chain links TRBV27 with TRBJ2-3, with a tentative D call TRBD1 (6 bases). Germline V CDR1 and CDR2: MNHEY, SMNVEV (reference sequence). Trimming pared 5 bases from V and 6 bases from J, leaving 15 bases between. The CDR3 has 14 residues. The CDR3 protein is CASSAVGGADTQYF. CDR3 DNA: TGTGCCAGCAGTGCCGTTGGGGGCGCCGATACGCAGTATTTT.

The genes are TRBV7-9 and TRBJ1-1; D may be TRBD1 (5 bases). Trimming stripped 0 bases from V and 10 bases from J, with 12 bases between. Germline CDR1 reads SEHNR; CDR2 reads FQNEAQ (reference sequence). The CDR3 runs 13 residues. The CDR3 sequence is CASSLAIEGRAFF. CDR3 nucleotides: TGTGCCAGCAGCTTAGCAATTGAGGGGAGAGCTTTCTTT.

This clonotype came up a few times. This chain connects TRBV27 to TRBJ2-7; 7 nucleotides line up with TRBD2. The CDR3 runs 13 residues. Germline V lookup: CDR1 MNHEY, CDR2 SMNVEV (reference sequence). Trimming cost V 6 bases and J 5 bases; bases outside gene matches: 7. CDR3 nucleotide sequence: TGTGCCAGCAGCCTGCGGGGGTTCCACGAGCAGTACTTC. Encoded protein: CASSLRGFHEQYF.